These 25 T cell receptor beta chains were sequenced from one sample in a study of cytomegalovirus exposure and HLA in healthy donors (dated by TCRdb to about 2017). The library relied on the immunoSEQ multiplex PCR assay. The multiplex PCR relied on a mix of 60 forward primers for TCR Vbeta segments and 13 reverse primers for TCR Jbeta segments. TCRdb provides this immuneACCESS table in a form limited to in-frame rearrangements. Some clones are lacking; in checked studies, under half of them reflect an unresolved V gene, and why the rest are absent is not known. This sample gives about 190,000 clones in total; approximately 78% of them show up just once. The ten largest make up around 0.75% of the sample. Sequences were obtained from PBMCs. These receptors were collected from a woman younger than 30 in good health and CMV-seronegative.

Only one count was recorded for this clone. This chain joins TRBV5-1 and TRBJ1-2; the D is unclear. The CDR3 totals 13 residues. Per the germline V gene, CDR1 is SGHRS and CDR2 is YFSETQ. Trimming removed 0 bases at V and 4 bases at J, with 7 bases between. As DNA, the CDR3 is TGCGCCAGCAGCTTGGGGCAGGTCTATGGCTACACCTTC. This codes for CASSLGQVYGYTF. Full variable domain (missing parts from reference TRBV5-1 and TRBJ1-2): KAGVTQTPRYLIKTRGQQVTLSCSPISGHRSVSWYQQTPGQGLQFLFEYFSETQRNKGNFPGRFSGRQFSNSRSEMNVSTLELGDSALYLCASSLGQVYGYTFGSGTRLTVV.

This clone was seen a handful of times. This rearrangement joins TRBV6-6 to TRBJ2-7, with 9 bases that match TRBD2. Trimming removed 10 bases from V and 0 bases from J; junction bases left unmatched: 10. The length of the CDR3 is 15 residues. Germline CDR1 MNHNY, CDR2 SVGAGI (reference sequence). This chain's CDR3 is CANPERTSASYEQYF. CDR3 DNA: TGTGCCAACCCCGAGCGGACTAGCGCCTCCTACGAGCAGTACTTC.

The rearrangement links TRBV2 to TRBJ2-5, with D possibly matching TRBD2 (6 bases). Trimming pared 7 bases from V and 3 bases from J, leaving 15 bases between. This CDR3 contains 14 residues. Germline assignment: CDR1 SNHLY and CDR2 FYNNEI. The chain's CDR3 is CASTRGTPEETQYF. In nucleotides, the CDR3 is TGTGCCAGCACGCGCGGGACTCCAGAAGAGACCCAGTACTTC.

This clone has a handful of counts. The genes are TRBV7-9 and TRBJ2-3, with 7 bases matching TRBD1. The germline CDR1 and CDR2 sequences are SEHNR and FQNEAQ (reference sequence). CDR3 size: 16 residues. The V segment lost 5 bases and the J segment 0 bases; nucleotides outside the gene matches: 8. This CDR3 reads CASSGGQDSSTDTQYF. CDR3 DNA sequence: TGTGCCAGCAGCGGTGGACAGGATTCTAGCACAGATACGCAGTATTTT.

V usage is TRBV19 and J usage is TRBJ2-7; no clear D. V lost 4 bases, J lost 6 bases, and 10 bases lay in between. The CDR3 spans 12 residues. The germline V gene has CDR1 LNHDA and CDR2 SQIVND (reference sequence). The CDR3 nucleotides are TGTGCCAGTAGTACTAGTGGGTCCGAGCAGTACTTC. Protein: CASSTSGSEQYF.

The chain has TRBV7-9 and TRBJ1-2; tentatively, D is TRBD1 (6 bases). V shed 9 bases and J shed 6 bases, with 17 bases lying between them. Germline V gives CDR1 SEHNR, CDR2 FQNEAQ (reference sequence). The CDR3 covers 13 residues. CDR3 amino acids: CASLNRTVNGYTF. In DNA form, the CDR3 reads TGTGCCAGTTTAAACAGGACAGTAAATGGCTACACCTTC. The whole variable domain, filled in from reference TRBV7-9 and TRBJ1-2, reads DTGVSQNPRHKITKRGQNVTFRCDPISEHNRLYWYRQTLGQGPEFLTYFQNEAQLEKSRLLSDRFSAERPKGSFSTLEIQRTEQGDSAMYLCASLNRTVNGYTFGSGTRLTVV.

The V and J genes are TRBV28 and TRBJ1-1; D remains unclear. The CDR3 is made up of 11 amino acids. The ends were cut back, 3 bases at V and 11 bases at J, with 10 bases in the middle. From germline, CDR1 is MDHEN and CDR2 SYDVKM. CDR3 bases: TGTGCCAGCAGTTTTCCTGGGGAGGCTTTCTTT. Translated: CASSFPGEAFF.

The chain combines TRBV29-1 with TRBJ2-4, with D possibly matching TRBD1 (6 bases). Trimming stripped 7 bases from V and 1 base from J, with 8 bases between. This CDR3 comprises 12 residues. Germline V gives CDR1 SQVTM, CDR2 ANQGSEA. The CDR3 region is CSATGAKNIQYF. CDR3 DNA sequence: TGCAGCGCCACAGGGGCCAAAAACATTCAGTACTTC. The variable domain in full, completed from reference TRBV29-1 and TRBJ2-4, reads SAVISQKPSRDICQRGTSLTIQCQVDSQVTMMFWYRQQPGQSLTLIATANQGSEATYESGFVIDKFPISRPNLTFSTLTVSNMSPEDSSIYLCSATGAKNIQYFGAGTRLSVL.

The rearrangement uses TRBV7-2 and TRBJ2-7, with D perhaps matching TRBD2 (6 bases). V lost 2 bases, J lost 6 bases, and 17 bases lay in between. The CDR3 contains 15 residues. Germline CDR1 reads SGHTA; CDR2 reads FQGNSA. The CDR3: CASSLTGVLLGEQYF. The CDR3 nucleotides are TGTGCCAGCAGCTTAACGGGAGTCCTTTTGGGCGAGCAGTACTTC.

The table lists this clone with a count of one. The chain carries TRBV27 and TRBJ1-5; possibly TRBD1 for D (5 bases). Trimming shortened V by 2 bases and J by 3 bases, and 8 bases separated the two germline ends. This CDR3 comprises 14 residues. Germline CDR1 and CDR2: MNHEY and SMNVEV (reference sequence). This chain's CDR3 is CASSLGGDNQPQHF. The DNA of the CDR3 is TGTGCCAGCAGTTTAGGAGGGGACAATCAGCCCCAGCATTTT.

CDR3 bases: TGTGCCACCAGCCTACAGAGCAATCAGCCCCAGCATTTT. Amino acids: CATSLQSNQPQHF. The J gene is TRBJ1-5, the V gene TRBV15; D remains unclear. CDR3 length: 13 residues. Trimming stripped 5 bases from V and 1 base from J, with 6 bases between. Germline assignment: CDR1 LNHNV and CDR2 YYDKDF (reference sequence).

The V call is TRBV6-5, the J call TRBJ1-5; 8 nucleotides agree with TRBD1. Germline values: CDR1 MNHEY, CDR2 SVGAGI. The CDR3 is 14 residues long. With 6 bases clipped from V and 2 bases from J, the junction kept 3 bases outside the gene matches. The CDR3 reads CASRMGQGNQPQHF. CDR3 nucleotide sequence: TGTGCCAGCAGAATGGGACAGGGCAATCAGCCCCAGCATTTT.

The V call is TRBV7-2, the J call TRBJ1-2; 7 bases are shared with TRBD1. The ends lost 4 bases at V and 3 bases at J; junction bases unmatched: 5. CDR3 size: 14 residues. The germline CDR1 and CDR2 sequences are SGHTA and FQGNSA. The CDR3 loop reads CASSSSTGDYGYTF. The CDR3 bases are TGTGCCAGCAGCTCATCAACAGGGGACTATGGCTACACCTTC. The full variable domain, in which reference TRBV7-2 and TRBJ1-2 provide the parts outside the CDR3, is GAGVSQSPSNKVTEKGKDVELRCDPISGHTALYWYRQSLGQGLEFLIYFQGNSAPDKSGLPSDRFSAERTGGSVSTLTIQRTQQEDSAVYLCASSSSTGDYGYTFGSGTRLTVV.

The rearrangement uses TRBV28 and TRBJ1-4; no firm D call. Germline V gene data show CDR1 as MDHEN and CDR2 as SYDVKM. Between the trimmed V and J ends, which lost 9 bases and 5 bases, there was a span of 13 bases. The CDR3 runs to 13 residues. The CDR3 protein is CASISTGNEKLFF. CDR3 DNA sequence: TGTGCCAGTATTTCGACGGGGAATGAAAAACTGTTTTTT.

This chain joins TRBV6-5 and TRBJ2-3, with TRBD1 matching 7 bases. CDR3 size: 13 residues. CDR1 is MNHEY and CDR2 is SVGAGI in the germline V gene. The ends lost 8 bases at V and 5 bases at J; junction bases unmatched: 7. CDR3 in amino acids: CASRAGGEDTQYF. CDR3 DNA sequence: TGTGCCAGCCGCGCAGGGGGAGAAGATACGCAGTATTTT.

The V and J genes are TRBV19 and TRBJ1-5, with a possible D match to TRBD1 (5 bases). V gave up 6 bases and J gave up 1 base, with 10 bases separating them. The germline gives CDR1 LNHDA, CDR2 SQIVND (reference sequence). The CDR3 extends over 14 amino acids. CDR3 residues: CASRGGASNQPQHF. The CDR3 DNA follows: TGTGCCAGTAGGGGTGGGGCCAGCAATCAGCCCCAGCATTTT.

V is TRBV6-5 and J is TRBJ2-1; 8 bases match TRBD2. Germline loops: CDR1 MNHEY, CDR2 SVGAGI. The length of the CDR3 is 15 residues. Trimming took 0 bases from V and 9 from J; bases not matched to a gene: 7. CDR3 region: CASSYSPSGWGEQFF. CDR3 DNA: TGTGCCAGCAGTTACTCGCCTAGCGGGTGGGGTGAGCAGTTCTTC.

The chain combines TRBV7-9 with TRBJ1-1; D call uncertain. V lost 3 bases, J lost 1 base, and 9 bases lay in between. Germline CDR1 SEHNR, CDR2 FQNEAQ (reference sequence). This CDR3 has 14 amino acids. CDR3 protein: CASSFETENTEAFF. The CDR3 DNA sequence: TGTGCCAGCAGCTTCGAAACAGAGAACACTGAAGCTTTCTTT.

The chain is built from TRBV7-9 and TRBJ2-5; 9 bases are a match to TRBD1. Germline V lookup: CDR1 SEHNR, CDR2 FQNEAQ (reference sequence). The V gene end was trimmed by 4 bases and the J gene end by 4 bases; junction bases not matched to a gene: 7. The CDR3 is 15 amino acids. CDR3 in amino acids: CASSWSGTGIETQYF. In DNA, the CDR3 is TGTGCCAGCAGCTGGTCCGGGACAGGGATAGAGACCCAGTACTTC.

The genes are TRBV2 and TRBJ1-2, with 9 bases lining up with TRBD1. V shed 4 bases and J 3 bases; nucleotides not matched to a gene: 6. The germline gives CDR1 SNHLY, CDR2 FYNNEI. This CDR3 is built from 15 residues. CDR3 region: CASSAQGAIDYGYTF. CDR3 nucleotides: TGTGCCAGCAGTGCACAGGGGGCGATCGACTATGGCTACACCTTC.

V usage is TRBV7-9 and J usage is TRBJ2-2; possible D gene TRBD2, 6 bases. The V gene's germline CDR1 is SEHNR and CDR2 FQNEAQ (reference sequence). This CDR3 has 14 amino acids. Trimming removed 5 bases from V and 4 bases from J, with 11 bases in between. CDR3 coding DNA: TGTGCCAGCAGCAAACTAGCTTCCACCGGGGAGCTGTTTTTT. Its protein is CASSKLASTGELFF.

The V and J genes are TRBV7-9 and TRBJ2-5; 10 positions match TRBD2. The J segment lost 5 bases and the V segment lost 5 bases, leaving 11 bases of the junction unmatched. The CDR3 is 16 residues long. Germline V lookup: CDR1 SEHNR, CDR2 FQNEAQ (reference sequence). This CDR3 is CASSLLSGGAGETQYF. DNA of the CDR3: TGTGCCAGCAGCCTGCTCAGCGGGGGGGCCGGTGAGACCCAGTACTTC.

The rearrangement uses TRBV7-9 and TRBJ1-5; D unclear. The CDR3 sequence is 15 residues long. V gave up 5 bases and J gave up 1 base, with 12 bases separating them. The germline CDR1 and CDR2 sequences are SEHNR and FQNEAQ (reference sequence). The CDR3 region has the DNA TGTGCCAGCAGCCCGGGTTTTGGGAGCAATCAGCCCCAGCATTTT. Translation: CASSPGFGSNQPQHF.

CDR3 sequence reads: CASSPSSGTVETQYF. For the CDR3, the DNA is TGTGCCAGCAGCCCTTCTAGCGGGACGGTAGAGACCCAGTACTTC. This rearrangement joins TRBV7-2 to TRBJ2-5; the match to TRBD2 covers 9 bases. This CDR3 spans 15 amino acids. Germline lookup yields CDR1 SGHTA and CDR2 FQGNSA. Trimming cost V 5 bases and J 4 bases; bases outside gene matches: 8.

The V call is TRBV6-1, the J call TRBJ2-5; no reliable D call. Trimming left V 4 bases short and J 1 base short, with 10 bases between. Germline loops: CDR1 MNHNS, CDR2 SASEGT. The CDR3 is 14 amino acids. CDR3 amino acids: CASSASGLQETQYF. For the CDR3, the DNA is TGTGCCAGCAGTGCGTCAGGCCTCCAAGAGACCCAGTACTTC.